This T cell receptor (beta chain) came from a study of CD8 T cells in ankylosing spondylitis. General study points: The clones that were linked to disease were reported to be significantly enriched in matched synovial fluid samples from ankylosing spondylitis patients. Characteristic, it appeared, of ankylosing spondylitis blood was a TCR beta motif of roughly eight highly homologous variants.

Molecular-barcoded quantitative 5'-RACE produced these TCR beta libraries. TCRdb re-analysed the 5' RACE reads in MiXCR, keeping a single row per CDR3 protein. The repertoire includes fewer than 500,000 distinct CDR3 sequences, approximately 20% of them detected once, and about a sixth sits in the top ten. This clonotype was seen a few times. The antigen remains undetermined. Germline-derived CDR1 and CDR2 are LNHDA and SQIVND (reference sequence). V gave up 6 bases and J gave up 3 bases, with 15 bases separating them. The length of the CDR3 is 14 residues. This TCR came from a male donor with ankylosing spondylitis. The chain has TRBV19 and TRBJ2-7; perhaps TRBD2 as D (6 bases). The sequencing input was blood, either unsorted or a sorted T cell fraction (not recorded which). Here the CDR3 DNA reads TGTGCCAGTAGCCAACAGGAGGGGATCTACGAGCAGTACTTC. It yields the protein CASSQQEGIYEQYF. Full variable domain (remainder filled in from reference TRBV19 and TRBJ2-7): DGGITQSPKYLFRKEGQNVTLSCEQNLNHDAMYWYRQDPGQGLRLIYYSQIVNDFQKGDIAEGYSVSREKKESFPLTVTSAQKNPTAFYLCASSQQEGIYEQYFGPGTRLTVT.